These 20 T cell receptor beta chains share one sample of origin, sequenced in a study of blood T cells in healthy people across ages. A J-beta primer mix and a sample-barcoded 5' primer were used in a second PCR of about 7 to 12 cycles. TCRdb re-derived calls from the 5' RACE reads in MiXCR, one entry per CDR3 protein. The sample lists over a million distinct CDR3 sequences; 45% were seen once. The specimen was blood. Receptors originate from a woman aged 60-75 years in good health.

V and J are TRBV20-1 and TRBJ2-5; D is tentatively TRBD1 or TRBD2 (6 bases each). CDR3 size: 15 residues. V dropped 1 base and J dropped 4 bases, with 16 bases sitting between them. Germline V gene lookup returns CDR1 DFQATT and CDR2 SNEGSKA (reference sequence). In DNA form, the CDR3 reads TGCAGTGCTAGAGCTGCTATCGGGGGCCGAGAGACCCAGTACTTC. Amino acids: CSARAAIGGRETQYF.

Concerning this clonotype itself: A much larger clone lies one base from this, so it may be a read error. The rearrangement uses TRBV29-1 and TRBJ2-7, with TRBD2 as a possible D gene (7 bases). Between the trimmed V and J ends, which lost 4 bases and 6 bases, there was a span of 13 bases. Looked up from germline, CDR1 is SQVTM and CDR2 is ANQGSEA. The CDR3 runs to 12 residues. CDR3 sequence (DNA): TGCAGCGTTGGCTGGGGGGGCGGCGAGCAGTACTTC. It specifies CSVGWGGGEQYF.

This chain joins TRBV27 and TRBJ2-1, with TRBD2 matching 13 bases. The CDR3 loop spans 17 amino acids. Germline-derived CDR1 and CDR2 are MNHEY and SMNVEV (reference sequence). V was pared by 5 bases and J by 8 bases, with 12 bases of the junction left unmatched. As DNA, the CDR3 is TGTGCCAGCAGTGGGCCCGCTACTAGCGGGAGGGCCCATGAGCAGTTCTTC. It codes for CASSGPATSGRAHEQFF.

As DNA, the CDR3 is TGTGCCAGCAGCCAAGTGGCGGGAGGGCCAGGGAATGAGCAGTTCTTC. Translated, it gives CASSQVAGGPGNEQFF. This sequence joins TRBV4-2 and TRBJ2-1; 9 nucleotides align to TRBD2. Germline CDR1 reads LGHNA; CDR2 reads YNFKEQ. CDR3 length: 16 amino acids. With 1 base clipped from V and 7 bases from J, the junction kept 8 bases outside the gene matches.

This chain uses TRBV5-1 with TRBJ2-5; 7 bases fit TRBD1. Gene TRBJ2-7 matches the end of the DNA better, so the J call may be wrong. CDR1 SGHRS and CDR2 YFSETQ come from the germline V gene. This CDR3 has 13 residues. CDR3 coding DNA: TGCGCCAGCAGCTCCCTGGACAGGTACGAGCAGTACTTC. It yields the protein CASSSLDRYEQYF.

This sequence joins TRBV9 and TRBJ1-2, with 8 positions matching TRBD1. After removal of 4 bases from V and 7 bases from J, the junction contained 9 bases not matched to a gene. This CDR3 region has 14 residues. Per germline, CDR1 SGDLS and CDR2 YYNGEE. The CDR3 DNA reads TGTGCCAGCAGCCCGGGCAGGGGGCAGTTTGGCTACACCTTC. Translated: CASSPGRGQFGYTF. Supplemented by reference TRBV9 and TRBJ1-2, the full variable domain reads DSGVTQTPKHLITATGQRVTLRCSPRSGDLSVYWYQQSLDQGLQFLIQYYNGEERAKGNILERFSAQQFPDLHSELNLSSLELGDSALYFCASSPGRGQFGYTFGSGTRLTVV.

The chain uses TRBV27 and TRBJ1-2; D uncertain. The CDR3 extends over 16 amino acids. Per the germline V gene, CDR1 is MNHEY and CDR2 is SMNVEV (reference sequence). V lost 2 bases and J lost 6, with 19 bases in between. DNA of the CDR3: TGTGCCAGCAGTTTAGGTGTCAGGTCGGATTACGATGGCTACACCTTC. Its protein product is CASSLGVRSDYDGYTF.

The chain carries TRBV12-3 or TRBV12-4 and TRBJ1-1; 8 bases align to TRBD1. CDR3 length equals 15 residues. V shed 5 bases, J shed 3 bases, and the junction held 8 bases outside the gene matches. CDR3 residues: CASSTRQGMDTEAFF. DNA of the CDR3: TGTGCCAGCAGTACCCGACAGGGGATGGACACTGAAGCTTTCTTT.

The rearrangement joins TRBV2 to TRBJ2-3; TRBD2 matches 7 bases. J gave up 1 base and V 7 bases, and 5 bases lay outside the gene matches. Germline CDR1 reads SNHLY; CDR2 reads FYNNEI. The CDR3 extends over 14 amino acids. The CDR3 sequence: CASKVSGGTDTQYF. The CDR3 DNA sequence: TGTGCCAGCAAAGTAAGCGGGGGCACAGATACGCAGTATTTT.

The CDR3 coding sequence is TGTGCCAGCAGCAACCCTGGGACAGCGAAAGAGACCCAGTACTTC. Translating gives CASSNPGTAKETQYF. The rearrangement joins TRBV28 to TRBJ2-5, with 7 nucleotides matching TRBD1. The CDR3 contains 15 residues. The V segment lost 6 bases and the J segment 3 bases; nucleotides outside the gene matches: 10. Germline V CDR1 and CDR2: MDHEN, SYDVKM.

In DNA, the CDR3 is TGTGCCAGCAGTTTGGGGGGGGGGACTAGCGGGAGTTCGTACTTC. It specifies CASSLGGGTSGSSYF. This rearrangement joins TRBV12-3 or TRBV12-4 to TRBJ2-5; 14 bases fit TRBD2. The CDR3 contains 15 residues. The junction had 10 bases not matched to a gene; V was cut back by 3 bases and J by 13 bases.

This clonotype has just a few counts. This chain uses TRBV20-1 with TRBJ2-4; TRBD2 aligns across 9 bases. The J call may be wrong; the DNA end is better matched by TRBJ2-7. Germline CDR1 reads DFQATT; CDR2 reads SNEGSKA (reference sequence). CDR3 length: 13 residues. In DNA form, the CDR3 reads TGCAGTGCCCCTGGGACTAGCATGAGCGAGCAGTACTTC. Protein product: CSAPGTSMSEQYF.

The genes are TRBV5-1 and TRBJ2-7, with 11 bases aligning to TRBD2. The DNA matches TRBJ2-5 better at its end, which makes the J call doubtful. The CDR3 totals 15 residues. Germline loops: CDR1 SGHRS, CDR2 YFSETQ. CDR3 nucleotide sequence: TGCGCCAGCAGCGAGGGACTAGCGGCCTGGGAGACCCAGTACTTC. Encoded protein: CASSEGLAAWETQYF.

The V call is TRBV2, the J call TRBJ2-2; weak D call: TRBD1 (7 bases). The CDR3 extends over 16 amino acids. CDR1 is SNHLY and CDR2 is FYNNEI in the germline V gene. V was pared by 6 bases and J by 4 bases, with 18 bases between. As DNA, the CDR3 is TGTGCCAGCAGCGAGAACAGGGGAGGAGGCACCGGGGAGCTGTTTTTT. It translates to CASSENRGGGTGELFF.

This clonotype was seen a handful of times. The chain uses TRBV6-2 or TRBV6-3 and TRBJ2-2; 10 nucleotides line up with TRBD1. With 7 bases clipped from V and 4 bases from J, the junction kept 9 bases outside the gene matches. This CDR3 is built from 16 residues. The V gene's germline CDR1 is MNHEY and CDR2 SVGEGT. As DNA, the CDR3 is TGTGCCAGCATTCCGCCGGGACAGGGGTTCACCGGGGAGCTGTTTTTT. The encoded protein is CASIPPGQGFTGELFF.

This chain connects TRBV28 to TRBJ2-3; D gene ambiguous. V was cut by 4 bases and J by 5 bases, with 19 bases left in between. The CDR3 covers 16 residues. CDR1 is MDHEN, CDR2 SYDVKM, per germline. CDR3: CASSYGLSTREDTQYF. CDR3 in DNA: TGTGCCAGCAGTTATGGGCTATCCACCCGTGAAGATACGCAGTATTTT.

The chain recombines TRBV5-1 with TRBJ1-1, with TRBD1 matching 7 bases. Germline V CDR1 and CDR2: SGHRS, YFSETQ. The V segment lost 5 bases and the J segment 5 bases; nucleotides outside the gene matches: 9. The CDR3 extends over 14 amino acids. CDR3 DNA: TGCGCCAGCAGTGCTACCAGGGGGAGGACTGAAGCTTTCTTT. This sequence encodes CASSATRGRTEAFF.

This clonotype was detected only a few times. The CDR3 DNA is TGTGCCAGCAGTTTTTTGTCAGGAGAAGCCAAAAACATTCAGTACTTC. Translation gives CASSFLSGEAKNIQYF. The V call is TRBV28, the J call TRBJ2-4; the D is unclear. Trimming removed 3 bases at V and 0 bases at J, with 12 bases between. Germline V gene lookup returns CDR1 MDHEN and CDR2 SYDVKM. CDR3 length: 16 residues.

The rearrangement links TRBV6-6 to TRBJ2-5; 7 nucleotides agree with TRBD2. Germline loops: CDR1 MNHNY, CDR2 SVGAGI (reference sequence). The CDR3 has 15 residues. Trimming at V came to 4 bases and at J to 9 bases, leaving 14 bases not matched to a gene. The CDR3 DNA is TGTGCCAGCAGTTGGGGGGTAGGGCGGGAGTGGTCCCAGTACTTC. Amino acid sequence: CASSWGVGREWSQYF.

The CDR3 sequence is CASSGTSGDETQYF. In DNA form, the CDR3 reads TGTGCCAGCAGTGGGACTAGCGGGGACGAGACCCAGTACTTC. The chain employs TRBV27 and TRBJ2-5; 13 bases are a match to TRBD2. The CDR3 extends over 14 amino acids. V was clipped by 5 bases and J by 5 bases; unmatched bases: 2. Germline values: CDR1 MNHEY, CDR2 SMNVEV (reference sequence).